This T cell receptor beta chain was identified in a study of technical replicates of blood from a few donors. A single count supports this clone. Sequenced by immunoSEQ multiplex PCR; TCRdb stores in-frame clones only, minus some. The data show about 48,000 clones, with roughly 90% seen just once and 3.9% held by the top ten. The germline gives CDR1 ENHRY, CDR2 SYGVKD. V gave up 6 bases and J gave up 2 bases; unmatched junction bases: 9. This CDR3 is built from 15 residues. The chain combines TRBV10-3 with TRBJ2-7; TRBD2 aligns across 8 bases. The TCR sequence derives from a human donor in good health. Some clones in this sample may be carry-over from other donors' samples. Sequencing was done on a sample of PBMCs. The CDR3 here is CAISPGLGIPYEQYF. The CDR3 nucleotides are TGTGCCATCAGCCCGGGACTAGGTATACCCTACGAGCAGTACTTC.